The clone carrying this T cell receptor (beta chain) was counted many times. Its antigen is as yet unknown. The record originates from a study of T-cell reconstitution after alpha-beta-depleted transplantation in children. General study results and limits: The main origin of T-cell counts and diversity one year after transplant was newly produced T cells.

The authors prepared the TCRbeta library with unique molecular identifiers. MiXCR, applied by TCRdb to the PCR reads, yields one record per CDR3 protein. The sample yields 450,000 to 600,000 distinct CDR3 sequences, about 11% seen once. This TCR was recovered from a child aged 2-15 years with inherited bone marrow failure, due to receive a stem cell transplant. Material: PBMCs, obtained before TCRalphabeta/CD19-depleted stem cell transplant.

In DNA form, the CDR3 reads TGTGCCAGCAGCCAAGTGGGAGGGACACCTAGCACAGATACGCAGTATTTT. Translation gives CASSQVGGTPSTDTQYF. This chain uses TRBV3-1 with TRBJ2-3; the D gene is possibly TRBD2 (7 bases). Germline lookup yields CDR1 LGHDT and CDR2 YNNKEL (reference sequence). This CDR3 spans 17 amino acids. V was pared by 1 base and J by 0 bases, with 14 bases between.